A single sample is the source of the 25 T cell receptor beta chains below, sequenced in a study of blood T cell repertoires in COVID-19. Assay used: immunoSEQ multiplex PCR; TCRdb lists only in-frame clones, some missing. The data show 55,000 to 75,000 clones, around 85% seen once. The sequencing input was peripheral blood. Receptors were obtained from a man aged 65 to 85 with acute or convalescent COVID-19.

V usage is TRBV14 and J usage is TRBJ1-5; no firm D call. The CDR3 is 13 amino acids. Trimming stripped 0 bases from V and 3 bases from J, with 3 bases between. Germline CDR1 SGHDN, CDR2 FVKESK. CDR3 sequence reads: CASSQDNNQPQHF. CDR3 bases: TGTGCCAGCAGCCAAGACAACAATCAGCCCCAGCATTTT.

V is TRBV4-2 and J is TRBJ2-3; 7 bases line up with TRBD2. The CDR3 totals 15 residues. From germline, CDR1 is LGHNA and CDR2 YNFKEQ. The V and J ends lost 4 bases and 5 bases, in that order; junction bases with no gene match: 9. Written as DNA, the CDR3 is TGTGCCAGCAGCCCTGGGGCGGGAGAGGGAGATACGCAGTATTTT. Its translation is CASSPGAGEGDTQYF.

This chain connects TRBV19 to TRBJ1-1; maybe TRBD1 (6 bases). The CDR3 totals 16 residues. Per the germline V gene, CDR1 is LNHDA and CDR2 is SQIVND (reference sequence). Trimming took off 7 bases at V and 4 bases at J, with 22 bases between the two ends. The CDR3 nucleotides are TGTGCCAGTAAAGGAGGGGCGGGGGGCGCCCCCACTGAAGCTTTCTTT. Translated: CASKGGAGGAPTEAFF.

The V gene is TRBV6-5, the J gene TRBJ2-7, with 8 bases matching TRBD2. CDR3 length: 15 amino acids. V gave up 6 bases and J gave up 6 bases; unmatched junction bases: 13. Germline CDR1 is MNHEY and CDR2 is SVGAGI. The CDR3 DNA reads TGTGCCAGCAGCCTCGAACCGGGACTAGGATCCGAGCAGTACTTC. Residues: CASSLEPGLGSEQYF.

Here the CDR3 reads CASSPLGQGGNTEAFF. The DNA for the CDR3 is TGTGCCAGCAGCCCTTTAGGACAGGGCGGAAACACTGAAGCTTTCTTT. The rearrangement joins TRBV5-4 to TRBJ1-1, with 8 positions matching TRBD1. CDR1 and CDR2 from the germline V gene are SGHNT and YYREEE (reference sequence). V lost 4 bases and J lost 2; bases outside the gene matches: 10. There are 16 residues in the CDR3.

This sequence joins TRBV11-3 and TRBJ2-3; possibly TRBD1 for D (5 bases). The CDR3 is made up of 14 amino acids. The germline gives CDR1 SGHNT, CDR2 YENEEA. V was clipped by 3 bases and J by 2 bases, with 9 bases between them. The CDR3 protein is CASSFQGYTDTQYF. CDR3 in DNA: TGTGCCAGCAGCTTCCAGGGATACACAGATACGCAGTATTTT. Complete variable domain (other parts from reference TRBV11-3 and TRBJ2-3): EAGVVQSPRYKIIEKKQPVAFWCNPISGHNTLYWYLQNLGQGPELLIRYENEEAVDDSQLPKDRFSAERLKGVDSTLKIQPAELGDSAVYLCASSFQGYTDTQYFGPGTRLTVL.

The rearrangement joins TRBV7-2 to TRBJ1-1; 7 nucleotides align to TRBD1. Germline-derived CDR1 and CDR2 are SGHTA and FQGNSA. J lost 8 bases, V lost 2 bases, and 14 bases had no gene match. CDR3 size: 16 residues. In DNA form, the CDR3 reads TGTGCCAGCAGCTTATCACAGGGGTATCGAGCACTCGAAGCTTTCTTT. Its translation is CASSLSQGYRALEAFF.

In this sample, this clone turned up once. The chain links TRBV11-3 to TRBJ2-7, with TRBD1 identical over 11 bases. The trim removed 4 bases at V and 3 bases at J, leaving 5 bases unmatched. The CDR3 has 15 residues. The germline V gene encodes CDR1 SGHNT and CDR2 YENEEA. CDR3 region: CASSSGQGAYYEQYF. In DNA form, the CDR3 reads TGTGCCAGCAGCTCAGGACAGGGGGCTTACTACGAGCAGTACTTC.

V usage is TRBV6-6 and J usage is TRBJ1-3, with D perhaps matching TRBD1 (5 bases). The germline V gene encodes CDR1 MNHNY and CDR2 SVGAGI (reference sequence). The V end lost 2 bases, the J end lost 4 bases, and 9 bases lay between the germline ends. The CDR3 is made up of 14 amino acids. CDR3 coding DNA: TGTGCCAGCAGTTACGGGCAGGGAGGAAACACCATATATTTT. Amino acid sequence: CASSYGQGGNTIYF.

This clone is a singleton in its sample. The chain is built from TRBV15 and TRBJ1-4; a possible D gene is TRBD1 (5 bases). The CDR3 is 15 amino acids. Germline CDR1 and CDR2: LNHNV and YYDKDF (reference sequence). Trimming took 1 base from V and 7 from J, leaving 13 bases between them. CDR3 loop: CATSRGGGMGEKLFF. The CDR3 nucleotides read TGTGCCACCAGCAGAGGGGGGGGAATGGGTGAAAAACTGTTTTTT.

CDR3 in DNA: TGTGCCAGCAGGGGGGGTAGCGGGAGGGCAACAGATACGCAGTATTTT. Amino acids: CASRGGSGRATDTQYF. The rearrangement links TRBV2 to TRBJ2-3; 11 bases match TRBD2. Unmatched junction bases numbered 8, after V lost 6 bases and J lost 3 bases. The germline gives CDR1 SNHLY, CDR2 FYNNEI. This CDR3 spans 16 amino acids.

DNA for the CDR3: TGTGCCAGCAGCCCTCACGGTAGCGGGAGGGGGAATGAGCAGTTCTTC. Translated: CASSPHGSGRGNEQFF. The chain has TRBV7-2 and TRBJ2-1; 11 nucleotides line up with TRBD2. Germline V CDR1 and CDR2: SGHTA, FQGNSA. With V trimmed by 5 bases and J by 7 bases, 10 bases remained unmatched. The CDR3 sequence is 16 residues long.

This chain connects TRBV4-1 to TRBJ1-5, with D unresolved. V was trimmed by 0 bases and J by 5 bases, leaving 17 bases between them. The CDR3 covers 17 residues. Germline V lookup: CDR1 MGHRA, CDR2 YSYEKL. The CDR3 sequence is CASSQDLLRRLDQPQHF. The CDR3 DNA follows: TGCGCCAGCAGCCAAGATCTACTGAGGCGCCTAGATCAGCCCCAGCATTTT.

The genes are TRBV5-4 and TRBJ2-7, with 7 bases that match TRBD2. The CDR3 length is 14 residues. The trim removed 1 base at V and 4 bases at J, leaving 5 bases unmatched. Germline V CDR1 and CDR2: SGHNT, YYREEE (reference sequence). The CDR3 here is CASSLLEGGYEQYF. The CDR3 DNA sequence: TGTGCCAGCAGCTTGCTTGAGGGAGGGTACGAGCAGTACTTC.

The chain recombines TRBV7-2 with TRBJ2-7; possibly TRBD1 for D (6 bases). There are 13 residues in the CDR3. V was pared by 8 bases and J by 3 bases, with 14 bases between. Germline values: CDR1 SGHTA, CDR2 FQGNSA. Here the CDR3 reads CASAYTGSYEQYF. As DNA, the CDR3 is TGTGCCAGCGCATACACAGGGAGCTACGAGCAGTACTTC.

The chain is built from TRBV13 and TRBJ2-5; 7 bases align to TRBD2. Per germline, CDR1 PRHDT and CDR2 FYEKMQ (reference sequence). The CDR3 sequence is 18 residues long. Trimming removed 0 bases from V and 5 bases from J; junction bases left unmatched: 15. The CDR3 region has the DNA TGTGCCAGCAGCTTAGGCCCTCCTGGACTAGGGGTCGTGGAGACCCAGTACTTC. The encoded protein is CASSLGPPGLGVVETQYF.

The chain recombines TRBV6-2 or TRBV6-3 with TRBJ1-2; the match to TRBD1 covers 7 bases. Germline assignment: CDR1 MNHEY and CDR2 SVGEGT. The ends lost 4 bases at V and 6 bases at J; junction bases unmatched: 14. CDR3 length equals 16 residues. In DNA form, the CDR3 reads TGTGCCAGCAGTTCTATCGCGACAGGGAGAAGCGATGGCTACACCTTC. Its protein product is CASSSIATGRSDGYTF.

This rearrangement joins TRBV19 to TRBJ1-2, with 9 bases that match TRBD1. Germline CDR1 and CDR2: LNHDA and SQIVND (reference sequence). V dropped 9 bases and J dropped 4; count of bases not matched to a gene: 9. CDR3 length: 14 amino acids. The CDR3 here is CASLQGAGGYGYTF. The CDR3 nucleotides read TGTGCCAGCTTACAGGGGGCCGGGGGCTATGGCTACACCTTC.

The CDR3 DNA sequence: TGTGCCAGCTCACCTAGACAGGCAGACACCGGGGAGCTGTTTTTT. Its protein product is CASSPRQADTGELFF. The chain couples TRBV18 to TRBJ2-2; tentative D call: TRBD1 (6 bases). V lost 3 bases to trimming and J lost 3 bases, with 11 bases between them. The CDR3 sequence is 15 residues long. The V gene's germline CDR1 is KGHSH and CDR2 LQKENI.

The sample holds a few counts of this clone. The chain links TRBV4-2 to TRBJ1-3, with 8 bases that match TRBD1. Germline values: CDR1 LGHNA, CDR2 YNFKEQ. The J segment lost 4 bases and the V segment lost 0 bases, leaving 8 bases of the junction unmatched. The CDR3 runs 17 residues. DNA of the CDR3: TGTGCCAGCAGCCAAGATCTGTCGCCAGGGGGCGGAAACACCATATATTTT. Protein: CASSQDLSPGGGNTIYF.

The rearrangement uses TRBV6-5 and TRBJ1-5; 9 bases align to TRBD1. Germline V gene sequence: CDR1 MNHEY, CDR2 SVGAGI. Trimming at V came to 7 bases and at J to 7 bases, leaving 11 bases not matched to a gene. This CDR3 has 15 residues. The CDR3 DNA reads TGTGCCAGCACGGGGGAACAGGGGGCTCACCAGCCCCAGCATTTT. Protein: CASTGEQGAHQPQHF.

The chain uses TRBV7-9 and TRBJ1-1; D might be TRBD1 (5 bases). The CDR3 has 13 amino acids. The ends were cut back, 3 bases at V and 6 bases at J, with 11 bases in the middle. CDR1 is SEHNR and CDR2 is FQNEAQ in the germline V gene (reference sequence). The CDR3 protein is CASSLMGLAEAFF. The CDR3 nucleotides read TGTGCCAGCAGCTTGATGGGGCTGGCTGAAGCTTTCTTT.

The gene calls are TRBV6-2 or TRBV6-3 and TRBJ2-7; D possibly corresponds to TRBD2 (5 bases). This CDR3 region has 17 residues. With 0 bases removed from V and 2 bases from J, the gap between germline ends came to 17 bases. Germline assignment: CDR1 MNHEY and CDR2 SVGEGT. The DNA of the CDR3 is TGTGCCAGCAGTTACTCGGGAGTCACCCAAAAACCCTACGAGCAGTACTTC. Translation gives CASSYSGVTQKPYEQYF.

The chain is built from TRBV5-1 and TRBJ2-2; D remains unclear. V shed 0 bases and J shed 4 bases, with 7 bases lying between them. The CDR3 covers 14 residues. Germline V lookup: CDR1 SGHRS, CDR2 YFSETQ. DNA of the CDR3: TGCGCCAGCAGCTTGGCGGCTAGCACCGGGGAGCTGTTTTTT. It encodes CASSLAASTGELFF.

The chain links TRBV18 to TRBJ2-1; possible D gene TRBD1, 6 bases. The CDR3 consists of 14 residues. Deletions cut 1 base from V and 7 bases from J, with 11 bases between. The germline CDR1 and CDR2 sequences are KGHSH and LQKENI. CDR3 sequence reads: CASSPQTGGNEQFF. The CDR3 nucleotides are TGTGCCAGCTCACCACAGACAGGAGGAAATGAGCAGTTCTTC.